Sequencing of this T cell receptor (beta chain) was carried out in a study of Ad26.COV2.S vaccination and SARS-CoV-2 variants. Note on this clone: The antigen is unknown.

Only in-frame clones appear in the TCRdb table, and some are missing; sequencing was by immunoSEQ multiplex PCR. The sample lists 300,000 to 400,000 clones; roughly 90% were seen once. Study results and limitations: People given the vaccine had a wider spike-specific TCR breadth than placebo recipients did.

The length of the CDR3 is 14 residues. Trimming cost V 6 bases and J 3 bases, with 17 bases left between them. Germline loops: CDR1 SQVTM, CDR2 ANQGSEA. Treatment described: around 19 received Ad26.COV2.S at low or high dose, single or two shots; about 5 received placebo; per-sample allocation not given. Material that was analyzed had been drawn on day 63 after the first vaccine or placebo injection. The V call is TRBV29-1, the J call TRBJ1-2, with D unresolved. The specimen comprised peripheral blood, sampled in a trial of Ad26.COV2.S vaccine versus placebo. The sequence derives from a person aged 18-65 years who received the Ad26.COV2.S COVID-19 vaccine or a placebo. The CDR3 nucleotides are TGCAGCGTGGGAGGTGGAGGGCCTTACTATGGCTACACCTTC. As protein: CSVGGGGPYYGYTF.